This TCR beta chain derives from a study of blood T cell repertoires in COVID-19. Sequenced by immunoSEQ multiplex PCR; TCRdb stores in-frame clones only, minus some. In the table there are some 700,000 clones, about nine tenths of which are singletons. V was pared by 1 base and J by 4 bases, with 10 bases between. The CDR3 contains 14 residues. In germline, CDR1 is SGHDN, CDR2 FVKESK. This rearrangement joins TRBV14 to TRBJ1-2, with D possibly matching TRBD1 (5 bases). The sequencing input was peripheral blood. This sequence was found in a woman under 30 with acute or convalescent COVID-19. The CDR3 DNA follows: TGTGCCAGCAGCCAAGGACAGTGGTCCTATGGCTACACCTTC. This gives the protein CASSQGQWSYGYTF.